This entry describes one T cell receptor beta chain. The sample has other DNA sequences that encode this CDR3 too. This entry is derived from a study of shared clonotypes between healthy human individuals. Some clones are missing from TCRdb's copy, which holds only in-frame ones; the method was immunoSEQ multiplex PCR. The table shows some 2,000,000 clones, with approximately 94% occurring only once. The CDR3 spans 16 residues. CDR1 and CDR2 (germline): SGHTA, FQGNSA. Unmatched junction bases numbered 2, after V lost 1 base and J lost 2 bases. Sequenced input: naive CD4+ T cells sorted from blood. Subset of the sample: CD45RA+ positively selected. The J gene is TRBJ2-7, the V gene TRBV7-2, with TRBD2 matching 13 bases. This clonotype was sampled from a man aged 18 to 29 in good health. The CDR3 region has the DNA TGTGCCAGCAGCTTAGAGGGGACTAGCGGGACCTACGAGCAGTACTTC. Amino acids: CASSLEGTSGTYEQYF.